This T cell receptor (beta chain) derives from a study of shared clonotypes between healthy human individuals. Samples left unsorted employed about 90 million PBMCs for genomic DNA. Germline CDR1 reads MDHEN; CDR2 reads SYDVKM. The CDR3 runs 15 residues. V was pared by 3 bases and J by 6 bases, with 10 bases of the junction left unmatched. Assay execution proceeded at the deep level. Sequencing used immunoSEQ multiplex PCR; TCRdb keeps in-frame clones, though not all of them. Of roughly 450,000 clones listed, around 74% are singletons. Sequences were obtained from PBMCs. The chain couples TRBV28 to TRBJ1-1, with 7 bases fitting TRBD1. This sequence was found in a woman between 40 and 50 years old in good health. Some clones in this sample may be carry-over from other donors' samples. The DNA of the CDR3 is TGTGCCAGCAGTTTTCCCGGACAGGCGGGCGCTGAAGCTTTCTTT. Protein: CASSFPGQAGAEAFF.